A single sample gave rise to the 6 T cell receptor beta chains below, sequenced in a study of Ad26.COV2.S vaccination and SARS-CoV-2 variants. Documented treatment: 15 to 20 received Ad26.COV2.S at low or high dose, single or two shots; roughly five received placebo; per-sample allocation not given. Repertoires come from day 63 after the first vaccine or placebo injection. The method was immunoSEQ multiplex PCR; TCRdb's version includes in-frame clones alone and lacks a portion of them. The table records 400,000 to 450,000 clones, 90% of them present only once. The sample here was peripheral blood, taken in a trial of Ad26.COV2.S vaccine versus placebo. The receptors derive from a person aged 18-60 years who received the Ad26.COV2.S COVID-19 vaccine or a placebo.

The V call is TRBV30, the J call TRBJ2-7; D assignment may be TRBD1 or TRBD2 (5 bases each). Germline loops: CDR1 GTSNPN, CDR2 SVGIG (reference sequence). CDR3 size: 13 residues. Trimming shortened V by 4 bases and J by 2 bases, and 12 bases separated the two germline ends. The CDR3 sequence: CAWNRDGAYEQYF. For the CDR3, the DNA is TGTGCCTGGAATCGGGACGGTGCCTACGAGCAGTACTTC.

V is TRBV27 and J is TRBJ2-1; 8 bases are a match to TRBD2. The length of the CDR3 is 13 residues. Per germline, CDR1 MNHEY and CDR2 SMNVEV (reference sequence). V dropped 5 bases and J dropped 10; count of bases not matched to a gene: 7. The CDR3 here is CASSNLAGREQFF. The CDR3 DNA is TGTGCCAGCAGTAACCTAGCGGGCAGGGAGCAGTTCTTC.

The rearrangement uses TRBV23-1 and TRBJ2-1; TRBD2 agrees at 8 bases. TRBV23-1 is known as an ORF, though its function is uncertain. CDR3 length: 12 residues. J gave up 15 bases and V 2 bases, and 6 bases lay outside the gene matches. The CDR3 loop is CASSQSGLAPFF. The CDR3 nucleotides are TGCGCCAGCAGTCAAAGTGGACTAGCCCCGTTCTTC.

The chain recombines TRBV5-4 with TRBJ2-3; D unresolved. CDR1 and CDR2 (germline): SGHNT, YYREEE (reference sequence). The V and J ends lost 0 bases and 3 bases respectively, with 5 bases between them. The CDR3 extends over 13 amino acids. Written as DNA, the CDR3 is TGTGCCAGCAGCTTGGACCGTACAGATACGCAGTATTTT. Translating it yields CASSLDRTDTQYF. The entire variable domain, with the rest obtained from reference TRBV5-4 and TRBJ2-3, is as follows: ETGVTQSPTHLIKTRGQQVTLRCSSQSGHNTVSWYQQALGQGPQFIFQYYREEENGRGNFPPRFSGLQFPNYSSELNVNALELDDSALYLCASSLDRTDTQYFGPGTRLTVL.

A single count supports this clone. This chain links TRBV29-1 with TRBJ2-3, with TRBD2 as a possible D gene (7 bases). The CDR3 length is 14 residues. Germline CDR1 reads SQVTM; CDR2 reads ANQGSEA. V shed 6 bases and J shed 6 bases, with 19 bases lying between them. The CDR3 coding sequence is TGCAGCGTGAGGGGGGGAGTGTTAGTCGATACGCAGTATTTT. Translating gives CSVRGGVLVDTQYF.

This chain connects TRBV7-9 to TRBJ2-1; 9 positions match TRBD2. The CDR3 is made up of 15 amino acids. Germline loops: CDR1 SEHNR, CDR2 FQNEAQ (reference sequence). Losses at the gene ends were 5 bases for V and 3 bases for J; bases not matched to a gene: 5. This CDR3 reads CASSGTSGYYNEQFF. The CDR3 region has the DNA TGTGCCAGCAGCGGTACTAGCGGGTACTACAATGAGCAGTTCTTC.